The 5 T cell receptor beta chains below were found in one sample sequenced in a study of CD8+ T cells in alopecia areata. It was from alopecia areata patients that lesional scalp punch biopsies and peripheral blood were collected. cDNA reverse transcribed from extracted RNA served as the sequencing template. Sequenced by immunoSEQ multiplex PCR; TCRdb stores in-frame clones only, minus some. The sample carries some 5,500 clones, around 58% recorded once. This specimen consisted of skin, obtained at week 0. All receptors derive from a human donor with alopecia areata.

This clone has only one observation. The gene calls are TRBV13 and TRBJ1-4; D might be TRBD1 (5 bases). Germline values: CDR1 PRHDT, CDR2 FYEKMQ (reference sequence). The CDR3 is 17 amino acids. The V gene lost 2 bases and the J gene lost 3 bases, with 16 bases spanning the gap. CDR3 bases: TGTGCCAGCAGCTTAAACCCCCAGGGATCCCCTAATGAAAAACTGTTTTTT. Translated, it gives CASSLNPQGSPNEKLFF.

This rearrangement joins TRBV6-1 to TRBJ2-3, with D unresolved. Germline V gene data show CDR1 as MNHNS and CDR2 as SASEGT. Trimming cost V 2 bases and J 2 bases, with 17 bases left between them. This CDR3 comprises 17 residues. CDR3 DNA: TGTGCCAGCAGTGAAATGCGAGGTCCCCAAGCCACAGATACGCAGTATTTT. Its protein is CASSEMRGPQATDTQYF.

The genes are TRBV10-3 and TRBJ2-5, with 12 bases fitting TRBD1. CDR3 size: 15 residues. The V segment lost 10 bases and the J segment 7 bases; nucleotides outside the gene matches: 13. Germline CDR1 reads ENHRY; CDR2 reads SYGVKD. The CDR3 is CASSFRDRGRGTQYF. The CDR3 coding sequence is TGTGCCAGCAGCTTCCGGGACAGGGGGCGAGGGACCCAGTACTTC.

This chain uses TRBV9 with TRBJ2-7, with D possibly called TRBD1 or TRBD2 (6 bases each). Germline V gene sequence: CDR1 SGDLS, CDR2 YYNGEE. The CDR3 is 16 amino acids. Between the trimmed V and J ends, which lost 5 bases and 0 bases, there was a span of 18 bases. CDR3 region: CASSVSWGAVSYEQYF. CDR3 coding DNA: TGTGCCAGCAGTGTCAGTTGGGGGGCGGTCTCCTACGAGCAGTACTTC.

The genes are TRBV9 and TRBJ2-2; D is uncertain. CDR3 length equals 16 residues. Germline assignment: CDR1 SGDLS and CDR2 YYNGEE. V was pared by 1 base and J by 3 bases, with 13 bases between. The CDR3 sequence: CASSVLGQSDTGELFF. The CDR3, as DNA: TGTGCCAGCAGCGTATTAGGGCAGTCGGACACCGGGGAGCTGTTTTTT.